The 27 T cell receptor beta chains presented below share a single source sample, sequenced in a study of cytomegalovirus exposure and HLA in healthy donors. This PCR relied on a set of 60 Vbeta primers and 13 Jbeta primers. Here immunoSEQ multiplex PCR was the method, and the copy in TCRdb shows in-frame clones only, minus some. Among 150,000 to 200,000 clones listed, around 75% were seen once. The specimen sequenced was PBMCs. The receptor source for this set is a woman between 50 and 59 years old in good health and CMV-seronegative.

V and J are TRBV7-2 and TRBJ1-2; the match to TRBD1 covers 7 bases. Germline CDR1 is SGHTA and CDR2 is FQGNSA. V was clipped by 4 bases and J by 3 bases; unmatched bases: 2. This CDR3 has 13 amino acids. For the CDR3, the DNA is TGTGCCAGCAGCTGGGACAGCGACTATGGCTACACCTTC. This encodes CASSWDSDYGYTF.

The chain is built from TRBV9 and TRBJ2-7, with D tentatively TRBD1 (5 bases). The germline CDR1 and CDR2 sequences are SGDLS and YYNGEE. Between the trimmed V and J ends, which lost 0 bases and 5 bases, there was a span of 15 bases. This CDR3 has 15 residues. The CDR3 DNA reads as TGTGCCAGCAGCGTAGAGGGGAATGCAAGGAACGAGCAGTACTTC. Protein sequence: CASSVEGNARNEQYF.

CDR3 loop: CASSWREDTEAFF. DNA for the CDR3: TGTGCCAGCAGCTGGAGAGAAGACACTGAAGCTTTCTTT. The chain carries TRBV7-6 and TRBJ1-1; D unresolved. The CDR3 covers 13 residues. Trimming pared 4 bases from V and 3 bases from J, leaving 9 bases between. The germline V gene encodes CDR1 SGHVS and CDR2 FNYEAQ. The whole variable domain, remainder taken from reference TRBV7-6 and TRBJ1-1, is GAGVSQSPRYKVTKRGQDVALRCDPISGHVSLYWYRQALGQGPEFLTYFNYEAQQDKSGLPNDRFSAERPEGSISTLTIQRTEQRDSAMYRCASSWREDTEAFFGQGTRLTVV.

This rearrangement joins TRBV29-1 to TRBJ1-1; TRBD1 matches 10 bases. The CDR3 contains 12 residues. Looked up from germline, CDR1 is SQVTM and CDR2 is ANQGSEA. J lost 5 bases, V lost 7 bases, and 4 bases had no gene match. The CDR3 sequence: CSADRGRTEAFF. Written as DNA, the CDR3 is TGCAGCGCCGACAGGGGGCGGACTGAAGCTTTCTTT. The whole variable domain, filled in from reference TRBV29-1 and TRBJ1-1, reads SAVISQKPSRDICQRGTSLTIQCQVDSQVTMMFWYRQQPGQSLTLIATANQGSEATYESGFVIDKFPISRPNLTFSTLTVSNMSPEDSSIYLCSADRGRTEAFFGQGTRLTVV.

The gene calls are TRBV19 and TRBJ2-3, with 11 bases aligning to TRBD2. The V gene's germline CDR1 is LNHDA and CDR2 SQIVND (reference sequence). The CDR3 loop spans 15 amino acids. V shed 3 bases, J shed 5 bases, and the junction held 4 bases outside the gene matches. CDR3 sequence: CASSMGTSGRDTQYF. The CDR3 DNA is TGTGCCAGTAGTATGGGGACTAGCGGACGAGATACGCAGTATTTT.

J is TRBJ2-7 and V is TRBV11-3; 9 bases are a match to TRBD1. Germline values: CDR1 SGHNT, CDR2 YENEEA. This CDR3 is built from 17 residues. V dropped 5 bases and J dropped 3; count of bases not matched to a gene: 14. CDR3 coding DNA: TGTGCCAGCAGCGTCGACAGGGGGAGGTTGGTTTTCTACGAGCAGTACTTC. Amino acid sequence: CASSVDRGRLVFYEQYF.

The chain recombines TRBV9 with TRBJ2-1; 15 nucleotides align to TRBD2. Germline CDR1 and CDR2: SGDLS and YYNGEE. Trimming cost V 0 bases and J 4 bases; bases outside gene matches: 14. The CDR3 has 21 amino acids. The CDR3 reads CASSVAPRTSGGARVYNEQFF. The DNA for the CDR3 is TGTGCCAGCAGCGTAGCCCCACGGACTAGCGGGGGGGCAAGGGTTTACAATGAGCAGTTCTTC.

This sequence joins TRBV5-4 and TRBJ2-1; 11 bases are a match to TRBD1. J gave up 2 bases and V 5 bases, and 3 bases lay outside the gene matches. The germline CDR1 and CDR2 sequences are SGHNT and YYREEE (reference sequence). The length of the CDR3 is 15 residues. CDR3 coding DNA: TGTGCCAGCAGGAGGGACAGGGGGACCTACAATGAGCAGTTCTTC. This gives the protein CASRRDRGTYNEQFF.

The V and J genes are TRBV7-6 and TRBJ1-6; TRBD1 might be the D (6 bases). The germline V gene encodes CDR1 SGHVS and CDR2 FNYEAQ. The CDR3 is 14 residues long. Trimming took off 3 bases at V and 9 bases at J, with 12 bases between the two ends. CDR3 in amino acids: CASSFQDRISPLHF. CDR3 DNA: TGTGCCAGCAGCTTCCAGGACAGAATTTCACCCCTCCACTTT.

This clone is a singleton in its sample. The chain employs TRBV18 and TRBJ1-2; 9 bases are shared with TRBD1. CDR1 is KGHSH, CDR2 LQKENI, per germline. This CDR3 contains 16 residues. V was pared by 2 bases and J by 9 bases, with 13 bases of the junction left unmatched. The CDR3 DNA sequence: TGTGCCAGCTCACCAAGAGTGGGGACAGGGTTTAGGAGCTACACCTTC. Translated, it gives CASSPRVGTGFRSYTF. Full variable domain (missing parts from reference TRBV18 and TRBJ1-2): NAGVMQNPRHLVRRRGQEARLRCSPMKGHSHVYWYRQLPEEGLKFMVYLQKENIIDESGMPKERFSAEFPKEGPSILRIQQVVRGDSAAYFCASSPRVGTGFRSYTFGSGTRLTVV.

This chain joins TRBV5-3 and TRBJ2-3, with 7 positions matching TRBD2. TRBV5-3 carries the ORF label, with uncertain function. The CDR3 contains 16 residues. J lost 1 base, V lost 2 bases, and 7 bases had no gene match. CDR3 loop: CARSLLRSGRTDTQYF. CDR3 nucleotides: TGTGCCAGAAGCTTACTCCGTAGCGGGCGCACAGATACGCAGTATTTT.

This clone was seen a few times. CDR3 sequence: CASRSVNQVTEAFF. The CDR3 DNA reads TGTGCCAGCAGATCAGTGAACCAGGTAACTGAAGCTTTCTTT. The chain joins TRBV6-5 to TRBJ1-1; D remains unclear. V lost 6 bases and J 5 bases, leaving 16 bases between the germline ends. The CDR3 is 14 residues long. Germline V gives CDR1 MNHEY, CDR2 SVGAGI.

This chain joins TRBV5-1 and TRBJ2-5; 7 bases map to TRBD1. Germline trimming cut 2 bases from V and 2 bases from J; bases unmatched to any gene: 6. This CDR3 has 15 residues. Per the germline V gene, CDR1 is SGHRS and CDR2 is YFSETQ. The CDR3 loop reads CASSFIPGQQETQYF. CDR3 bases: TGCGCCAGCAGCTTTATACCGGGACAGCAAGAGACCCAGTACTTC.

The rearrangement uses TRBV6-1 and TRBJ1-2; no reliable D call. Germline loops: CDR1 MNHNS, CDR2 SASEGT. V lost 6 bases and J lost 1, with 12 bases in between. CDR3 length: 14 amino acids. The CDR3 is CASRLGSGNYGYTF. In DNA form, the CDR3 reads TGTGCCAGCAGGCTTGGGTCGGGTAACTATGGCTACACCTTC.

The rearrangement uses TRBV30 and TRBJ2-5; D perhaps matches TRBD1 (6 bases). Germline V gene lookup returns CDR1 GTSNPN and CDR2 SVGIG (reference sequence). V lost 5 bases to trimming and J lost 5 bases, with 12 bases between them. The CDR3 is 12 residues long. CDR3 nucleotides: TGTGCCTGGGCCTGGGGGCTGGAGACCCAGTACTTC. This translates into CAWAWGLETQYF.

The chain combines TRBV7-8 with TRBJ2-1; 13 nucleotides line up with TRBD2. CDR3 length equals 18 residues. V lost 4 bases, J lost 0 bases, and 6 bases stayed unmatched. Germline V CDR1 and CDR2: SGHVS, FQNEAQ. The CDR3 spells CASSSGTSGILSYNEQFF. As DNA, the CDR3 is TGTGCCAGCAGCTCCGGGACTAGCGGGATCCTCTCCTACAATGAGCAGTTCTTC.

The chain carries TRBV9 and TRBJ1-1; 8 bases fit TRBD1. The CDR3 length is 14 residues. Germline-derived CDR1 and CDR2 are SGDLS and YYNGEE. Germline trimming cut 2 bases from V and 6 bases from J; bases unmatched to any gene: 6. CDR3 protein: CASSVATGEAEAFF. The CDR3 region has the DNA TGTGCCAGCAGCGTGGCGACAGGGGAGGCTGAAGCTTTCTTT.

This sequence joins TRBV28 and TRBJ1-4, with 9 bases fitting TRBD1. Germline assignment: CDR1 MDHEN and CDR2 SYDVKM. The CDR3 extends over 15 amino acids. Trimming cost V 5 bases and J 8 bases; bases outside gene matches: 9. The DNA for the CDR3 is TGTGCCAGCAGTATAGCCGGGACAGGGTTAGAAAAACTGTTTTTT. Translation: CASSIAGTGLEKLFF. The variable domain in full, with the rest retrieved from reference TRBV28 and TRBJ1-4, is DVKVTQSSRYLVKRTGEKVFLECVQDMDHENMFWYRQDPGLGLRLIYFSYDVKMKEKGDIPEGYSVSREKKERFSLILESASTNQTSMYLCASSIAGTGLEKLFFGSGTQLSVL.

The chain combines TRBV19 with TRBJ1-1; 8 nucleotides line up with TRBD1. Germline CDR1 is LNHDA and CDR2 is SQIVND (reference sequence). The ends lost 3 bases at V and 3 bases at J; junction bases unmatched: 6. This CDR3 spans 15 amino acids. CDR3 sequence reads: CASSMNGQGYTEAFF. The CDR3 DNA reads TGTGCCAGTAGTATGAATGGACAGGGTTACACTGAAGCTTTCTTT.

The chain links TRBV10-3 to TRBJ1-2, with a tentative D call TRBD1 (5 bases). CDR1 and CDR2 from the germline V gene are ENHRY and SYGVKD. This CDR3 is built from 17 residues. V lost 3 bases and J 3 bases, leaving 20 bases between the germline ends. CDR3 DNA: TGTGCCATCAGTGAAGTGGGAGGAGGGACGGGGGACTATGGCTACACCTTC. Its protein product is CAISEVGGGTGDYGYTF.

This clone was detected only a few times. The chain is built from TRBV19 and TRBJ1-5; D perhaps matches TRBD1 (5 bases). CDR3 length: 14 residues. V was pared by 4 bases and J by 2 bases, with 9 bases between. CDR1 LNHDA and CDR2 SQIVND come from the germline V gene (reference sequence). As DNA, the CDR3 is TGTGCCAGTAGTAACCAGGGTGGCAATCAGCCCCAGCATTTT. It is translated as CASSNQGGNQPQHF.

Here the CDR3 reads CASSLAAGRTGELFF. In nucleotides, the CDR3 is TGTGCCAGCAGCTTAGCGGCGGGGAGAACCGGGGAGCTGTTTTTT. The chain recombines TRBV7-9 with TRBJ2-2; possibly TRBD2 for D (6 bases). Deletions cut 0 bases from V and 5 bases from J, with 10 bases between. This CDR3 region has 15 residues. Per the germline V gene, CDR1 is SEHNR and CDR2 is FQNEAQ (reference sequence).

This sequence joins TRBV5-1 and TRBJ2-3; the match to TRBD2 covers 10 bases. The CDR3 is 18 amino acids. CDR1 and CDR2 from the germline V gene are SGHRS and YFSETQ. V trimming: 0 bases; J trimming: 4 bases; junction bases outside the gene matches: 11. The CDR3 DNA sequence: TGCGCCAGCAGCTTGGAGATAGCGGGGGGTCCCGGCGCAGATACGCAGTATTTT. This gives the protein CASSLEIAGGPGADTQYF.

The chain is built from TRBV7-9 and TRBJ1-1, with D unclear. The CDR3 runs 13 residues. V was shortened by 1 base and J by 0 bases, with 3 bases between the two germline ends. CDR1 and CDR2 (germline): SEHNR, FQNEAQ (reference sequence). The CDR3 DNA reads as TGTGCCAGCAGCTTAGACATGAACACTGAAGCTTTCTTT. This gives the protein CASSLDMNTEAFF.

CDR3 in DNA: TGTGCCAGCGAGGCGACAGTGGGTTACGAGCAGTACTTC. Its translation: CASEATVGYEQYF. V is TRBV6-5 and J is TRBJ2-7, with D possibly TRBD1 on 5 matching bases. V lost 8 bases and J 4 bases, leaving 15 bases between the germline ends. This CDR3 region has 13 residues. The V gene's germline CDR1 is MNHEY and CDR2 SVGAGI.

This clone was seen once. The V and J genes are TRBV15 and TRBJ1-1, with 8 bases aligning to TRBD1. V was pared by 0 bases and J by 2 bases, with 5 bases of the junction left unmatched. The CDR3 sequence is 16 residues long. Germline V gene lookup returns CDR1 LNHNV and CDR2 YYDKDF (reference sequence). The CDR3 loop is CATSRDMDRANTEAFF. For the CDR3, the DNA is TGTGCCACCAGCAGAGATATGGACAGGGCTAACACTGAAGCTTTCTTT.

V and J are TRBV6-1 and TRBJ2-4; 7 bases are shared with TRBD1. Germline lookup yields CDR1 MNHNS and CDR2 SASEGT. After removal of 7 bases from V and 1 base from J, the junction contained 4 bases not matched to a gene. The CDR3 spans 14 residues. The DNA for the CDR3 is TGTGCCAGCACCTTGGACAGGGCCAAAAACATTCAGTACTTC. Amino acid sequence: CASTLDRAKNIQYF.